Below are 9 T cell receptor beta chains sequenced from a single sample in a study of T cells in Graves' hyperthyroidism and ophthalmopathy. Regions amplified from RNA transcripts were the TCR beta CDR3 regions. Carried out on the TCR CDR3, a first-round RT-PCR used the HTBI primer set. Using its own MiXCR run on the multiplex PCR reads, TCRdb lists one record per CDR3 protein. Among roughly 500,000 distinct CDR3 sequences listed, about 22% were seen once. Sequenced input: blood. These receptors were collected from a woman in her 70s with Graves' ophthalmopathy.

In this sample, this clonotype turned up a few times. The rearrangement uses TRBV13 and TRBJ2-7, with D possibly called TRBD1 or TRBD2 (5 bases each). The CDR3 is 14 amino acids. The germline gives CDR1 PRHDT, CDR2 FYEKMQ (reference sequence). V shed 1 base and J shed 5 bases, with 12 bases lying between them. The CDR3 sequence is CASSLAGADHEQYF. The DNA of the CDR3 is TGTGCCAGCAGCTTAGCCGGGGCCGACCACGAGCAGTACTTC. Full variable domain (missing parts from reference TRBV13 and TRBJ2-7): AAGVIQSPRHLIKEKRETATLKCYPIPRHDTVYWYQQGPGQDPQFLISFYEKMQSDKGSIPDRFSAQQFSDYHSELNMSSLELGDSALYFCASSLAGADHEQYFGPGTRLTVT.

The chain has TRBV11-2 and TRBJ1-4; D gene ambiguous. Germline CDR1 and CDR2: SGHAT and FQNNGV. This CDR3 has 15 residues. The V end was cut by 5 bases, the J end by 3 bases, with 13 bases between. CDR3: CASSPNSGANEKLFF. The CDR3 DNA is TGTGCCAGCAGCCCGAACAGCGGGGCTAATGAAAAACTGTTTTTT.

The table lists this clonotype with a few counts. The rearrangement links TRBV19 to TRBJ2-1, with TRBD2 matching over 10 bases. The CDR3 covers 15 residues. The V gene's germline CDR1 is LNHDA and CDR2 SQIVND (reference sequence). Trimming took 7 bases from V and 0 from J; bases not matched to a gene: 3. The CDR3 coding sequence is TGTGCCAGTACTCCTAGCGGGAGCTCCTACAATGAGCAGTTCTTC. This codes for CASTPSGSSYNEQFF.

This clonotype was seen many times. The chain recombines TRBV3-1 with TRBJ2-1, with D hard to call. The CDR3 length is 14 residues. V lost 0 bases and J 6 bases, leaving 9 bases between the germline ends. The germline CDR1 and CDR2 sequences are LGHDT and YNNKEL (reference sequence). The CDR3 loop reads CASSQEGSINEQFF. The CDR3 DNA is TGTGCCAGCAGCCAAGAAGGTTCTATCAATGAGCAGTTCTTC.

This clonotype has a count of ten or more. The V gene is TRBV27, the J gene TRBJ2-1; 11 bases agree with TRBD2. Looked up from germline, CDR1 is MNHEY and CDR2 is SMNVEV (reference sequence). CDR3 size: 16 residues. Trimming took 5 bases from V and 8 from J; bases not matched to a gene: 11. The CDR3 is CASSDRTSGSVDEQFF. In DNA, the CDR3 is TGTGCCAGCAGTGACCGGACTAGCGGGTCGGTTGATGAGCAGTTCTTC.

This clonotype was counted many times. The chain carries TRBV7-9 and TRBJ2-3, with D unresolved. The CDR3 sequence is 14 residues long. The ends were cut back, 3 bases at V and 8 bases at J, with 15 bases in the middle. Germline loops: CDR1 SEHNR, CDR2 FQNEAQ (reference sequence). The CDR3 protein is CASSLAMATGTQYF. CDR3 coding DNA: TGTGCCAGCAGCTTGGCTATGGCCACTGGTACGCAGTATTTT.

The CDR3 DNA follows: TGCAGCGGAGGAGAGAACTATGGCTACACCTTC. This codes for CSGGENYGYTF. The rearrangement uses TRBV29-1 and TRBJ1-2; D is undetermined. Trimming cost V 7 bases and J 2 bases, with 8 bases left between them. CDR1 and CDR2 from the germline V gene are SQVTM and ANQGSEA. The CDR3 contains 11 residues.

This clonotype was seen at least ten times. The V and J genes are TRBV6-1 and TRBJ1-2, with a weak D call TRBD1 (5 bases). The germline V gene encodes CDR1 MNHNS and CDR2 SASEGT. V lost 4 bases and J 4 bases, leaving 22 bases between the germline ends. The CDR3 consists of 17 residues. This CDR3 is CASSGTSQTATSYGYTF. CDR3 nucleotide sequence: TGTGCCAGCAGTGGGACCTCACAGACAGCTACTTCCTATGGCTACACCTTC.

Only a few counts were recorded for this clonotype. The V and J genes are TRBV12-3 or TRBV12-4 and TRBJ1-3; D may be TRBD1 (6 bases). The V gene lost 6 bases and the J gene lost 1 base, with 10 bases spanning the gap. The CDR3 covers 14 residues. Here the CDR3 DNA reads TGTGCCAGCAGACAGGGTTCTTCTGGAAACACCATATATTTT. Protein sequence: CASRQGSSGNTIYF.